The 9 T cell receptor beta chains presented below share a single source sample, sequenced in a study of blood T cell repertoires in COVID-19. The protocol was immunoSEQ multiplex PCR, while the TCRdb copy is restricted to in-frame clones and leaves out a portion. The table has more than 150,000 clones, 84% seen once. Sample: peripheral blood. All receptors come from a woman aged 50 to 65 with acute or convalescent COVID-19.

CDR3 region: CASSLTGQGGGYTF. The CDR3 nucleotides are TGTGCCAGCAGCTTAACCGGACAGGGTGGCGGCTACACCTTC. The chain uses TRBV7-3 and TRBJ1-2; 8 nucleotides match TRBD1. CDR1 and CDR2 (germline): SGHTA, FQGTGA. The CDR3 runs 14 residues. With 0 bases clipped from V and 8 bases from J, the junction kept 5 bases outside the gene matches.

The V and J genes are TRBV5-4 and TRBJ1-1; no clear D. CDR1 and CDR2 (germline): SGHNT, YYREEE (reference sequence). The CDR3 length is 13 residues. The germline V and J ends were trimmed by 5 bases and 1 base, with 9 bases remaining between them. CDR3 sequence: CASRPYRNTEAFF. CDR3 bases: TGTGCCAGCAGACCGTACAGGAACACTGAAGCTTTCTTT.

The chain carries TRBV19 and TRBJ2-5; D remains unclear. Trimming shortened V by 3 bases and J by 2 bases, and 13 bases separated the two germline ends. The CDR3 totals 15 residues. Looked up from germline, CDR1 is LNHDA and CDR2 is SQIVND (reference sequence). CDR3 region: CASSIQAATQETQYF. CDR3 sequence (DNA): TGTGCCAGTAGTATTCAGGCCGCCACTCAAGAGACCCAGTACTTC.

The chain is built from TRBV25-1 and TRBJ2-6; D unclear. Trimming pared 4 bases from V and 0 bases from J, leaving 13 bases between. This CDR3 contains 17 residues. Germline lookup yields CDR1 MGHDK and CDR2 SYGVNS. The CDR3 reads CASSAEFYPSGANVLTF. The CDR3 DNA reads as TGTGCCAGCAGTGCTGAGTTTTACCCCTCTGGGGCCAACGTCCTGACTTTC.

The gene calls are TRBV28 and TRBJ2-5, with D maybe TRBD1 (5 bases). V shed 3 bases and J shed 2 bases, with 7 bases lying between them. The CDR3 runs 13 residues. Germline CDR1 and CDR2: MDHEN and SYDVKM. CDR3: CASSLGRQETQYF. Here the CDR3 DNA reads TGTGCCAGCAGTTTGGGGCGTCAAGAGACCCAGTACTTC.

The J gene is TRBJ2-7, the V gene TRBV5-8; TRBD2 aligns across 13 bases. Germline CDR1 is SGHTS and CDR2 is YDEGEE. Losses at the gene ends were 2 bases for V and 9 bases for J; bases not matched to a gene: 8. This CDR3 contains 15 residues. The CDR3 sequence: CASSFPGLAGFAQYF. Written as DNA, the CDR3 is TGTGCCAGCAGCTTCCCGGGACTAGCGGGATTTGCGCAGTACTTC.

A few counts support this clone. Written as DNA, the CDR3 is TGTGCCAGTAGTATAGACGACCAAGAGACCCAGTACTTC. It codes for CASSIDDQETQYF. The V call is TRBV19, the J call TRBJ2-5, with D hard to call. CDR1 is LNHDA and CDR2 is SQIVND in the germline V gene (reference sequence). The CDR3 runs 13 residues. Trimming took off 0 bases at V and 0 bases at J, with 2 bases between the two ends.

The chain joins TRBV7-9 to TRBJ1-2, with D maybe TRBD1 (5 bases). Per germline, CDR1 SEHNR and CDR2 FQNEAQ (reference sequence). The CDR3 loop spans 12 amino acids. The V end lost 2 bases, the J end lost 10 bases, and 11 bases lay between the germline ends. Here the CDR3 DNA reads TGTGCCAGCAGCTTAACAGGCCAGGTCTACACCTTC. This encodes CASSLTGQVYTF.

This clone came up once. CDR3 loop: CASSQDSVFFYEQYF. As DNA, the CDR3 is TGTGCCAGCAGCCAAGATTCCGTCTTTTTCTACGAGCAGTACTTC. The gene calls are TRBV4-2 and TRBJ2-7; no definite D call. Per germline, CDR1 LGHNA and CDR2 YNFKEQ. The CDR3 consists of 15 residues. Trimming pared 0 bases from V and 3 bases from J, leaving 12 bases between.